This entry is about one TCR beta chain. These data originate in a study of blood T cells in healthy people across ages. About the research overall: Capture by template switching was about one barcoded beta molecule per two T cells.

V shed 4 bases and J 7 bases; nucleotides not matched to a gene: 5. The CDR3 consists of 14 residues. Per germline, CDR1 MNHEY and CDR2 SVGAGI. A second PCR, run for roughly 7 to 11 cycles, used a sample-barcoded 5' primer plus a J-beta primer mix. The template-switch adaptor, which had 12 random nucleotides, put a tag on each cDNA molecule. Each CDR3 protein is one row after TCRdb ran MiXCR on the 5' RACE reads. The table includes about 1,800,000 distinct CDR3 sequences, roughly 27% detected once. Sample donors were healthy Caucasian individuals that came from Russia, aged roughly 6 to 95. This clonotype was sampled from a woman in her 30s in good health. The sample comprised blood. V and J are TRBV6-5 and TRBJ2-3; TRBD2 matches at 10 bases. The CDR3 sequence is CASSFSGGAYTQYF. In nucleotides, the CDR3 is TGTGCCAGCAGTTTCAGCGGGGGGGCATATACGCAGTATTTT.